This is a list of T cell receptor beta chains from one sample in a study of response to subunit inactivated influenza vaccine. MiXCR was run by TCRdb on the RT-PCR reads, yielding one entry per CDR3 protein. The data contain 590,000 or so distinct CDR3 sequences, roughly 15% of them singletons. Sequencing used PBMCs from blood, obtained roughly 2 weeks before vaccination. Source of these receptors: a man in his forties or fifties who received an inactivated influenza vaccine. The CDR3 runs from the conserved cysteine through the conserved F or W. D genes are given only for firm matches. Where a row states a size, it is once, few, many or the class of an expanded clone; other rows omit it.

size	D	length	V	J	CDR3	DNA
.	.	13	TRBV12-3/TRBV12-4	TRBJ2-3	CASSYSATDTQYF	TGTGCCAGCAGTTACAGCGCCACAGATACGCAGTATTTT
.	.	15	TRBV23-1	TRBJ1-1	CASTFNRPLNTEAFF	TGCGCCAGCACTTTCAACAGACCCTTGAACACTGAAGCTTTCTTT
many	.	14	TRBV3-1	TRBJ1-2	CASSRTVLNYGYTF	TGTGCCAGCAGCCGTACAGTCCTTAACTATGGCTACACCTTC
.	.	15	TRBV20-1	TRBJ2-1	CSARILSGSYNEQFF	TGCAGTGCTAGGATTCTGAGCGGCTCCTACAATGAGCAGTTCTTC
.	TRBD1	13	TRBV20-1	TRBJ1-5	CSASGTGDQPQHF	TGCAGTGCTAGTGGTACAGGGGATCAGCCCCAGCATTTT
.	TRBD1	16	TRBV5-1	TRBJ2-1	CASSLGDRALYNEQFF	TGCGCCAGCAGCTTGGGGGACAGAGCCCTCTACAATGAGCAGTTCTTC
many	TRBD2	16	TRBV5-6	TRBJ2-1	CASSFLAGGGYGEQFF	TGTGCCAGCAGCTTCCTAGCGGGGGGGGGGTACGGTGAGCAGTTCTTC
many	.	13	TRBV7-9	TRBJ2-3	CASSQSVTDTQYF	TGTGCCAGCAGCCAATCGGTTACAGATACGCAGTATTTT
.	.	15	TRBV12-3/TRBV12-4	TRBJ1-6	CASSKELSYNSPLHF	TGTGCCAGCAGTAAGGAGCTTTCCTATAATTCACCCCTCCACTTT
few	.	12	TRBV6-5	TRBJ1-2	CASSTGGYGYTF	TGTGCCAGCAGTACCGGGGGGTATGGCTACACCTTC
.	.	14	TRBV9	TRBJ2-7	CASSVGASSYEQYF	TGTGCCAGCAGCGTAGGAGCTAGTTCCTACGAGCAGTACTTC
many	.	15	TRBV4-2	TRBJ2-2	CASSQVGANTGELFF	TGTGCCAGCAGCCAAGTGGGGGCGAACACCGGGGAGCTGTTTTTT
.	TRBD2	14	TRBV12-3/TRBV12-4	TRBJ2-1	CASSLATSGGEQFF	TGTGCCAGCAGTTTAGCTACTAGCGGGGGGGAGCAGTTCTTC
.	TRBD2	16	TRBV27	TRBJ2-1	CASSLERSGSSGEQFF	TGTGCCAGCAGTTTAGAACGCAGCGGGAGTTCGGGTGAGCAGTTCTTC
.	.	13	TRBV4-1	TRBJ2-7	CASSHPGIYEQYF	TGCGCCAGCAGCCACCCGGGGATCTACGAGCAGTACTTC
many	TRBD2	15	TRBV12-3/TRBV12-4	TRBJ2-3	CASRRLAGGPDTQYF	TGTGCCAGCAGACGACTAGCGGGGGGGCCTGATACGCAGTATTTT